These 32 T cell receptor beta chains originate from one sample sequenced in a study of OX40 agonist ivuxolimab in advanced cancers. Some clones are missing from TCRdb's copy, which holds only in-frame ones; the method was immunoSEQ multiplex PCR. The repertoire holds some 50,000 clones, with more than 70% as singletons. The specimen was CD4+ or CD8+ T cells sorted from blood, collected in a trial of the OX40 agonist ivuxolimab. Receptor source: an adult with an advanced solid tumor such as melanoma, head and neck, liver or kidney cancer.

The V and J genes are TRBV19 and TRBJ1-5; no reliable D call. The CDR3 runs to 14 residues. With 3 bases removed from V and 6 bases from J, the gap between germline ends came to 12 bases. From germline, CDR1 is LNHDA and CDR2 SQIVND (reference sequence). The CDR3, as DNA: TGTGCCAGTAGTATTAGAGTAAGCGGTCAGCCCCAGCATTTT. It encodes CASSIRVSGQPQHF.

V and J are TRBV1 and TRBJ2-1; the table's D call TRBD2 went unverified against the DNA. TRBV1 is annotated as a pseudogene. CDR3 length: 15 residues. In DNA form, the CDR3 reads TGCACCAGCAGCCAAACAGCGGGAGCCCCCAATGAGCAGTTCTTC. Its translation: CTSSQTAGAPNEQFF.

This rearrangement joins TRBV5-6 to TRBJ2-5; possibly TRBD2 for D (6 bases). V lost 0 bases, J lost 4 bases, and 10 bases lay in between. CDR3 length: 14 amino acids. CDR1 is SGHDT, CDR2 YYEEEE, per germline. The DNA for the CDR3 is TGTGCCAGCAGCTTGGGACTAGGTGGAGAGACCCAGTACTTC. This translates into CASSLGLGGETQYF. Full variable domain (outside the CDR3, taken from reference TRBV5-6 and TRBJ2-5): DAGVTQSPTHLIKTRGQQVTLRCSPKSGHDTVSWYQQALGQGPQFIFQYYEEEERQRGNFPDRFSGHQFPNYSSELNVNALLLGDSALYLCASSLGLGGETQYFGPGTRLLVL.

The chain links TRBV9 to TRBJ1-2; the D gene is possibly TRBD1 (5 bases). The germline V gene has CDR1 SGDLS and CDR2 YYNGEE. V lost 1 base to trimming and J lost 7 bases, with 8 bases between them. The CDR3 has 12 residues. CDR3 sequence reads: CASSVSGSGYTF. In nucleotides, the CDR3 is TGTGCCAGCAGCGTATCAGGGAGTGGCTACACCTTC. Variable domain in full (rest from reference TRBV9 and TRBJ1-2): DSGVTQTPKHLITATGQRVTLRCSPRSGDLSVYWYQQSLDQGLQFLIQYYNGEERAKGNILERFSAQQFPDLHSELNLSSLELGDSALYFCASSVSGSGYTFGSGTRLTVV.

The chain joins TRBV5-1 to TRBJ2-5, with TRBD2 identical over 9 bases. The V gene end was trimmed by 0 bases and the J gene end by 0 bases; junction bases not matched to a gene: 9. In germline, CDR1 is SGHRS, CDR2 YFSETQ. CDR3 length: 18 amino acids. CDR3: CASSLAGLLAGNQETQYF. In DNA, the CDR3 is TGCGCCAGCAGCTTGGCCGGTTTACTAGCGGGTAACCAAGAGACCCAGTACTTC.

CDR3 in DNA: TGTGCCAGTAGTATATCTGGCAATGAAAAACTGTTTTTT. This translates into CASSISGNEKLFF. The J gene is TRBJ1-4, the V gene TRBV19; no clear D. Germline assignment: CDR1 LNHDA and CDR2 SQIVND (reference sequence). V lost 2 bases to trimming and J lost 5 bases, with 6 bases between them. The CDR3 extends over 13 amino acids.

The chain employs TRBV5-1 and TRBJ2-7, with TRBD2 identical over 7 bases. The CDR3 contains 15 residues. J was trimmed by 2 bases and V by 4 bases; bases with no gene match: 9. Per germline, CDR1 SGHRS and CDR2 YFSETQ. The CDR3 DNA follows: TGCGCCAGCAGCCAACAGCCGAGCGGGACCTACGAGCAGTACTTC. Translating it yields CASSQQPSGTYEQYF.

The chain couples TRBV7-2 to TRBJ2-2, with 13 bases identical to TRBD2. Trimming at V came to 4 bases and at J to 5 bases, leaving 7 bases not matched to a gene. Germline loops: CDR1 SGHTA, CDR2 FQGNSA. The length of the CDR3 is 17 residues. The CDR3 sequence is CASSSDLLAGGTGELFF. Here the CDR3 DNA reads TGTGCCAGCAGCTCAGATCTACTAGCGGGAGGGACCGGGGAGCTGTTTTTT.

The chain recombines TRBV5-1 with TRBJ1-1; 7 positions agree with TRBD1. The CDR3 sequence is 13 residues long. Trimming at V came to 4 bases and at J to 5 bases, leaving 5 bases not matched to a gene. Germline assignment: CDR1 SGHRS and CDR2 YFSETQ. CDR3 coding DNA: TGCGCCAGCAGCATGACAGGGAGGACTGAAGCTTTCTTT. It yields the protein CASSMTGRTEAFF.

V and J are TRBV28 and TRBJ2-3; a weak D match, TRBD1 (6 bases). Per the germline V gene, CDR1 is MDHEN and CDR2 is SYDVKM. The V end was cut by 2 bases, the J end by 2 bases, with 8 bases between. The CDR3 totals 14 residues. The CDR3 sequence is CASSLGGPTDTQYF. In nucleotides, the CDR3 is TGTGCCAGCAGTTTAGGGGGCCCCACAGATACGCAGTATTTT. Full variable domain (missing parts from reference TRBV28 and TRBJ2-3): DVKVTQSSRYLVKRTGEKVFLECVQDMDHENMFWYRQDPGLGLRLIYFSYDVKMKEKGDIPEGYSVSREKKERFSLILESASTNQTSMYLCASSLGGPTDTQYFGPGTRLTVL.

This clone showed up just once. The chain links TRBV7-2 to TRBJ2-7, with D uncertain. In germline, CDR1 is SGHTA, CDR2 FQGNSA. The V end lost 3 bases, the J end lost 2 bases, and 2 bases lay between the germline ends. The CDR3 runs to 11 residues. The CDR3 DNA reads as TGTGCCAGCAGCTTTACCTACGAGCAGTACTTC. It codes for CASSFTYEQYF.

This sequence joins TRBV10-2 and TRBJ2-1; either TRBD1 or TRBD2 may supply D (6 bases each). V shed 2 bases and J shed 4 bases, with 9 bases lying between them. In germline, CDR1 is WSHSY, CDR2 SAAADI. The CDR3 length is 14 residues. This chain's CDR3 is CASSEGGTYNEQFF. The CDR3 DNA follows: TGCGCCAGCAGTGAGGGCGGGACATACAATGAGCAGTTCTTC.

The V and J genes are TRBV11-3 and TRBJ2-3, with D unresolved. Germline-derived CDR1 and CDR2 are SGHNT and YENEEA. This CDR3 is 12 amino acids long. Deletions cut 4 bases from V and 6 bases from J, with 8 bases between. The CDR3 coding sequence is TGTGCCAGCAGCTCTACCGGGGATACGCAGTATTTT. Its protein is CASSSTGDTQYF.

This rearrangement joins TRBV19 to TRBJ2-5; 8 bases map to TRBD2. With 4 bases clipped from V and 3 bases from J, the junction kept 4 bases outside the gene matches. The germline CDR1 and CDR2 sequences are LNHDA and SQIVND (reference sequence). CDR3 length: 14 residues. In DNA form, the CDR3 reads TGTGCCAGTAGTAGCGGGAGGATTGAAGAGACCCAGTACTTC. Encoded protein: CASSSGRIEETQYF.

This chain's CDR3 is CASSIGPPSGANVLTF. The CDR3 region has the DNA TGTGCCAGTAGTATAGGACCGCCCTCTGGGGCCAACGTCCTGACTTTC. The J gene is TRBJ2-6, the V gene TRBV19; unclear D gene. Trimming left V 1 base short and J 0 bases short, with 7 bases between. The CDR3 consists of 16 residues. Germline CDR1 is LNHDA and CDR2 is SQIVND (reference sequence).

The CDR3 nucleotides are TGCGCCAGCAGCTTGAAGGGGAACACTGAAGCTTTCTTT. This encodes CASSLKGNTEAFF. J is TRBJ1-1 and V is TRBV5-1; D call uncertain. Looked up from germline, CDR1 is SGHRS and CDR2 is YFSETQ. The V end was cut by 1 base, the J end by 1 base, with 5 bases between. The CDR3 extends over 13 amino acids. Full variable domain (remainder filled in from reference TRBV5-1 and TRBJ1-1): KAGVTQTPRYLIKTRGQQVTLSCSPISGHRSVSWYQQTPGQGLQFLFEYFSETQRNKGNFPGRFSGRQFSNSRSEMNVSTLELGDSALYLCASSLKGNTEAFFGQGTRLTVV.

This clone was recorded only once. This chain links TRBV5-6 with TRBJ1-2; D is undetermined. The ends were cut back, 3 bases at V and 0 bases at J, with 12 bases in the middle. The germline V gene encodes CDR1 SGHDT and CDR2 YYEEEE. This CDR3 spans 15 amino acids. CDR3 loop: CASSSSGKANYGYTF. The CDR3 DNA is TGTGCCAGCAGCTCGAGCGGCAAAGCTAACTATGGCTACACCTTC.

The chain carries TRBV14 and TRBJ2-3; D gene ambiguous. V shed 9 bases and J shed 3 bases, with 16 bases lying between them. CDR1 is SGHDN, CDR2 FVKESK, per germline. The CDR3 loop spans 14 amino acids. In DNA form, the CDR3 reads TGTGCCAGTTCCCGAGGAGCCTTGACAGATACGCAGTATTTT. Translation: CASSRGALTDTQYF.

The genes are TRBV5-1 and TRBJ2-1; 8 bases align to TRBD1. Per germline, CDR1 SGHRS and CDR2 YFSETQ. Germline trimming cut 3 bases from V and 6 bases from J; bases unmatched to any gene: 2. The CDR3 consists of 13 residues. The CDR3 protein is CASSWTGPNEQFF. The CDR3 DNA follows: TGCGCCAGCAGCTGGACAGGGCCCAATGAGCAGTTCTTC.

The chain is built from TRBV15 and TRBJ2-5; 9 nucleotides match TRBD1. The CDR3 runs to 13 residues. V dropped 3 bases and J dropped 4; count of bases not matched to a gene: 0. Germline values: CDR1 LNHNV, CDR2 YYDKDF (reference sequence). CDR3 amino acids: CATSRDRGETQYF. Written as DNA, the CDR3 is TGTGCCACCAGCAGGGACAGGGGAGAGACCCAGTACTTC.

The chain combines TRBV11-3 with TRBJ2-1; 12 nucleotides match TRBD1. The germline gives CDR1 SGHNT, CDR2 YENEEA. Trimming took 5 bases from V and 10 from J; bases not matched to a gene: 9. This CDR3 has 15 residues. CDR3: CASSDPGQGAIEQFF. CDR3 nucleotide sequence: TGTGCCAGCAGCGACCCGGGACAGGGGGCAATAGAGCAGTTCTTC.

The chain carries TRBV7-3 and TRBJ2-1, with 10 bases that match TRBD2. The germline gives CDR1 SGHTA, CDR2 FQGTGA. The CDR3 totals 17 residues. Trimming took 3 bases from V and 7 from J; bases not matched to a gene: 12. CDR3 nucleotides: TGTGCCAGCAGCTTGGGACCAGGGGCTAGCGGGAGAAATGAGCAGTTCTTC. This sequence encodes CASSLGPGASGRNEQFF.

J is TRBJ1-2 and V is TRBV7-9; TRBD1 agrees at 7 bases. The CDR3 is 15 residues long. Germline lookup yields CDR1 SEHNR and CDR2 FQNEAQ (reference sequence). V lost 5 bases to trimming and J lost 2 bases; unmatched junction nucleotides: 8. The CDR3 sequence: CASSPSGQENYGYTF. For the CDR3, the DNA is TGTGCCAGCAGCCCCTCCGGACAGGAGAACTATGGCTACACCTTC.

The rearrangement joins TRBV27 to TRBJ1-6; 8 nucleotides line up with TRBD1. J gave up 9 bases and V 5 bases, and 9 bases lay outside the gene matches. The germline V gene encodes CDR1 MNHEY and CDR2 SMNVEV (reference sequence). The CDR3 is 15 amino acids. Here the CDR3 reads CASSPTTGVFSPLHF. CDR3 coding DNA: TGTGCCAGCAGTCCTACGACAGGGGTTTTTTCACCCCTCCACTTT.

This chain links TRBV10-3 with TRBJ1-5; 8 bases line up with TRBD1. Germline loops: CDR1 ENHRY, CDR2 SYGVKD. The CDR3 has 15 residues. The V and J ends lost 10 bases and 2 bases, in that order; junction bases with no gene match: 10. The CDR3 DNA is TGTGCCACCACAACTGACAGGGGAGGCAATCAGCCCCAGCATTTT. Its translation is CATTTDRGGNQPQHF.

This clone was detected only a few times. The chain links TRBV18 to TRBJ1-1; TRBD1 might be the D (6 bases). The V gene's germline CDR1 is KGHSH and CDR2 LQKENI. Trimming took 6 bases from V and 10 from J, leaving 15 bases between them. The CDR3 is 12 residues long. The CDR3 DNA reads as TGTGCCAGCTCTCCGGACGGAGGGGGAGCTTTCTTT. Translation gives CASSPDGGGAFF.

The chain joins TRBV27 to TRBJ2-1; TRBD1 or TRBD2 may be the D gene (5 bases each). V lost 11 bases and J lost 10, with 12 bases in between. CDR3 length: 10 amino acids. Germline values: CDR1 MNHEY, CDR2 SMNVEV (reference sequence). CDR3 sequence (DNA): TGTGCCGTCGGGGCGTGGGAGCAGTTCTTC. It is translated as CAVGAWEQFF.

The chain recombines TRBV6-6 with TRBJ2-3; TRBD1 matches at 11 bases. The V and J ends lost 10 bases and 9 bases, in that order; junction bases with no gene match: 9. The CDR3 is 13 amino acids. The germline CDR1 and CDR2 sequences are MNHNY and SVGAGI (reference sequence). The CDR3: CAIRTGGKGTQYF. CDR3 DNA: TGTGCCATCCGGACAGGGGGCAAGGGGACGCAGTATTTT.

This clone was recorded once. The CDR3 bases are TGTGCCAGCAGAACATCAGGGATACGATCCTCTGGAAACACCATATATTTT. Encoded protein: CASRTSGIRSSGNTIYF. The rearrangement uses TRBV28 and TRBJ1-3, with D maybe TRBD1 (5 bases). Trimming cost V 6 bases and J 0 bases, with 18 bases left between them. This CDR3 is 17 amino acids long. CDR1 and CDR2 (germline): MDHEN, SYDVKM.

As for this clone: An end of the junction differs from the germline gene, which may be a read error. This chain connects TRBV7-7 to TRBJ2-7; D is tentatively TRBD1 or TRBD2 (5 bases each). CDR1 is SSHAT and CDR2 is FNYEAQ in the germline V gene (reference sequence). This CDR3 is built from 13 residues. As DNA, the CDR3 is TGTGCTAGCAGCTTAGATTGGGGGTCCGAGCAGTACTTC. Translated, it gives CASSLDWGSEQYF. Full variable domain (remainder filled in from reference TRBV7-7 and TRBJ2-7): GAGVSQSPRYKVTKRGQDVTLRCDPISSHATLYWYQQALGQGPEFLTYFNYEAQPDKSGLPSDRFSAERPEGSISTLTIQRTEQRDSAMYRCASSLDWGSEQYFGPGTRLTVT.

The chain links TRBV5-1 to TRBJ2-5; 7 bases are a match to TRBD2. Germline assignment: CDR1 SGHRS and CDR2 YFSETQ. V lost 4 bases, J lost 0 bases, and 3 bases stayed unmatched. There are 14 residues in the CDR3. The CDR3 nucleotides read TGCGCCAGCAGCCCAGGACTAGACCAAGAGACCCAGTACTTC. This gives the protein CASSPGLDQETQYF.

The chain joins TRBV18 to TRBJ1-2; D possibly corresponds to TRBD1 (5 bases). Trimming pared 3 bases from V and 0 bases from J, leaving 8 bases between. This CDR3 has 14 residues. Germline-derived CDR1 and CDR2 are KGHSH and LQKENI. The CDR3 DNA follows: TGTGCCAGCTCACCTGGGACTTCTAACTATGGCTACACCTTC. This codes for CASSPGTSNYGYTF.